A single sample is the source of the 20 T cell receptor beta chains below, sequenced in a study of blood T cell repertoires in COVID-19. Produced via immunoSEQ multiplex PCR; TCRdb's table is partial and in-frame only. Of under 250,000 clones listed, approximately 85% are singletons. The sequenced sample was peripheral blood. The receptors were sampled from a woman in her 70s with COVID-19, enrolled during active disease.

This chain uses TRBV9 with TRBJ2-5; TRBD1 is a possible D gene (5 bases). V lost 1 base to trimming and J lost 1 base, with 8 bases between them. The CDR3 runs to 14 residues. Germline CDR1 SGDLS, CDR2 YYNGEE. For the CDR3, the DNA is TGTGCCAGCAGCGTACTAGGGGCCCAAGAGACCCAGTACTTC. Its translation is CASSVLGAQETQYF.

J is TRBJ2-7 and V is TRBV6-5, with a possible D match to TRBD2 (6 bases). Germline values: CDR1 MNHEY, CDR2 SVGAGI. V dropped 2 bases and J dropped 4 bases, with 9 bases sitting between them. There are 13 residues in the CDR3. CDR3 coding DNA: TGTGCCAGCAGTTACGGCAGCGGGTACGAGCAGTACTTC. This gives the protein CASSYGSGYEQYF.

This chain's CDR3 is CASSRELAGVETQYF. The CDR3 DNA reads as TGTGCCAGCAGCCGAGAACTAGCGGGGGTCGAGACCCAGTACTTC. The rearrangement uses TRBV7-9 and TRBJ2-5; 11 bases are a match to TRBD2. This CDR3 is built from 15 residues. The trim removed 5 bases at V and 5 bases at J, leaving 7 bases unmatched. The germline gives CDR1 SEHNR, CDR2 FQNEAQ (reference sequence).

CDR3 loop: CASRTSETYNEQFF. For the CDR3, the DNA is TGTGCCAGTCGGACTAGCGAAACCTACAATGAGCAGTTCTTC. The gene calls are TRBV7-9 and TRBJ2-1; 9 nucleotides match TRBD2. From germline, CDR1 is SEHNR and CDR2 FQNEAQ (reference sequence). The CDR3 spans 14 residues. Losses at the gene ends were 9 bases for V and 2 bases for J; bases not matched to a gene: 5.

This clone was picked up many times. The V gene is TRBV5-5, the J gene TRBJ1-2, with D possibly matching TRBD1 (5 bases). Germline V gene lookup returns CDR1 SGHKS and CDR2 YYEKEE (reference sequence). This CDR3 comprises 15 residues. V lost 1 base and J 8 bases, leaving 18 bases between the germline ends. The CDR3 sequence: CASSLNGGAPRGYTF. The CDR3 bases are TGTGCCAGCAGCTTGAATGGAGGGGCGCCTCGAGGCTACACCTTC. Together with reference TRBV5-5 and TRBJ1-2, the CDR3 gives the full variable domain: DAGVTQSPTHLIKTRGQQVTLRCSPISGHKSVSWYQQVLGQGPQFIFQYYEKEERGRGNFPDRFSARQFPNYSSELNVNALLLGDSALYLCASSLNGGAPRGYTFGSGTRLTVV.

The chain has TRBV5-1 and TRBJ2-7; tentative D call: TRBD1 (5 bases). This CDR3 has 16 amino acids. Trimming stripped 4 bases from V and 1 base from J, with 18 bases between. Per the germline V gene, CDR1 is SGHRS and CDR2 is YFSETQ. The CDR3 sequence is CASSAHTQGRSYEQYF. In DNA form, the CDR3 reads TGCGCCAGCAGCGCGCATACCCAGGGTAGATCCTACGAGCAGTACTTC.

The CDR3 loop is CASSARGQQTQYF. CDR3 DNA sequence: TGTGCCAGCAGCGCCCGCGGACAGCAGACGCAGTATTTT. The chain is built from TRBV5-4 and TRBJ2-3; weak D call: TRBD1 (6 bases). Germline lookup yields CDR1 SGHNT and CDR2 YYREEE (reference sequence). The CDR3 spans 13 residues. V shed 4 bases and J shed 9 bases, with 15 bases lying between them. The variable domain in full, with the rest retrieved from reference TRBV5-4 and TRBJ2-3, is ETGVTQSPTHLIKTRGQQVTLRCSSQSGHNTVSWYQQALGQGPQFIFQYYREEENGRGNFPPRFSGLQFPNYSSELNVNALELDDSALYLCASSARGQQTQYFGPGTRLTVL.

This sequence joins TRBV3-1 (or the pseudogene TRBV3-2) and TRBJ2-1, with 13 bases matching TRBD2. CDR3 length: 17 residues. The V segment lost 6 bases and the J segment 7 bases; nucleotides outside the gene matches: 12. Germline-derived CDR1 and CDR2 are LGHDT and YNNKEL (reference sequence). The CDR3 DNA is TGTGCCAGCAGTGACCTTAGGACTAGCGGGGGCGGGAATGAGCAGTTCTTC. It yields the protein CASSDLRTSGGGNEQFF.

The genes are TRBV25-1 and TRBJ1-2, with a tentative D call TRBD1 (6 bases). Trimming shortened V by 6 bases and J by 3 bases, and 14 bases separated the two germline ends. Germline CDR1 and CDR2: MGHDK and SYGVNS. The CDR3 contains 14 residues. The CDR3 sequence is CASRPLGGDYGYTF. Written as DNA, the CDR3 is TGTGCCAGCAGGCCCTTAGGGGGTGACTATGGCTACACCTTC.

The chain links TRBV4-2 to TRBJ2-1; TRBD2 aligns across 7 bases. V lost 3 bases to trimming and J lost 11 bases; unmatched junction nucleotides: 10. Germline V gene sequence: CDR1 LGHNA, CDR2 YNFKEQ. CDR3 length: 14 residues. The CDR3 DNA reads TGTGCCAGCAGCCATCGGACTAGTTCCCTACAGCAGTTCTTC. This sequence encodes CASSHRTSSLQQFF.

The rearrangement links TRBV14 to TRBJ2-1; TRBD2 aligns across 13 bases. Germline-derived CDR1 and CDR2 are SGHDN and FVKESK. The CDR3 extends over 16 amino acids. Trimming at V came to 3 bases and at J to 9 bases, leaving 8 bases not matched to a gene. CDR3 region: CASSQLGLAGATEQFF. CDR3 nucleotides: TGTGCCAGCAGCCAGCTCGGACTAGCGGGAGCAACTGAGCAGTTCTTC.

For this clone: Being one base from a much bigger clone, this may be a read error. This rearrangement joins TRBV4-1 to TRBJ1-2; a possible D gene is TRBD1 (5 bases). V was trimmed by 1 base and J by 2 bases, leaving 5 bases between them. The CDR3 runs 13 residues. Germline CDR1 and CDR2: MGHRA and YSYEKL. The CDR3 loop reads CASSQGTNYGYTF. DNA of the CDR3: TGCGCCAGCAGCCAAGGGACAAACTATGGCTACACCTTC.

This clone was counted once. The CDR3 region has the DNA TGTGCCAGCAGCCAGGGGGGTAACTATGGCTACACCTTC. Amino acids: CASSQGGNYGYTF. The V and J genes are TRBV7-9 and TRBJ1-2; the match to TRBD1 covers 7 bases. Germline assignment: CDR1 SEHNR and CDR2 FQNEAQ (reference sequence). The CDR3 sequence is 13 residues long. V was clipped by 5 bases and J by 1 base; unmatched bases: 1.

The chain combines TRBV15 with TRBJ1-5; 12 nucleotides match TRBD1. Germline V gene lookup returns CDR1 LNHNV and CDR2 YYDKDF (reference sequence). The CDR3 sequence is 16 residues long. V trimming: 0 bases; J trimming: 7 bases; junction bases outside the gene matches: 4. The DNA of the CDR3 is TGTGCCACCAGCAGAGATGGGACAGGGGGCGGACAGCCCCAGCATTTT. Protein: CATSRDGTGGGQPQHF.

V gene TRBV27 combines with J gene TRBJ1-2; TRBD1 matches at 7 bases. J gave up 7 bases and V 5 bases, and 10 bases lay outside the gene matches. This CDR3 is 14 amino acids long. Germline V lookup: CDR1 MNHEY, CDR2 SMNVEV (reference sequence). CDR3 region: CASSITGAAAGYTF. The CDR3 bases are TGTGCCAGCAGTATCACAGGGGCGGCTGCTGGCTACACCTTC.

V and J are TRBV4-3 and TRBJ2-2; 9 positions agree with TRBD2. Germline V lookup: CDR1 LGHNA, CDR2 YSLEER. This CDR3 has 17 amino acids. Germline trimming cut 1 base from V and 8 bases from J; bases unmatched to any gene: 11. CDR3 coding DNA: TGCGCCAGCAGCCAAGTAGTCCCTAGCGGGGATCTTGGGGAGCTGTTTTTT. Translation: CASSQVVPSGDLGELFF.

The chain recombines TRBV7-6 with TRBJ1-1; 7 bases line up with TRBD1. From germline, CDR1 is SGHVS and CDR2 FNYEAQ. The CDR3 has 14 amino acids. V lost 4 bases, J lost 0 bases, and 2 bases stayed unmatched. The CDR3, as DNA: TGTGCCAGCAGCTATCAGGGGGTGAACACTGAAGCTTTCTTT. It codes for CASSYQGVNTEAFF. Full variable domain (rest looked up from reference TRBV7-6 and TRBJ1-1): GAGVSQSPRYKVTKRGQDVALRCDPISGHVSLYWYRQALGQGPEFLTYFNYEAQQDKSGLPNDRFSAERPEGSISTLTIQRTEQRDSAMYRCASSYQGVNTEAFFGQGTRLTVV.

CDR3 amino acids: CASSWSVTSGSYNSPLHF. In DNA form, the CDR3 reads TGTGCCAGCAGCTGGAGCGTCACGTCAGGGTCCTATAATTCACCCCTCCACTTT. The V gene is TRBV5-5, the J gene TRBJ1-6; the D gene is possibly TRBD1 (5 bases). The CDR3 consists of 18 residues. Germline V gene sequence: CDR1 SGHKS, CDR2 YYEKEE (reference sequence). V shed 3 bases and J shed 1 base, with 17 bases lying between them.

The chain uses TRBV6-1 and TRBJ1-2; no definite D call. The CDR3 has 14 residues. Looked up from germline, CDR1 is MNHNS and CDR2 is SASEGT. Trimming pared 0 bases from V and 4 bases from J, leaving 9 bases between. The CDR3 nucleotides are TGTGCCAGCAGTGAAGCGACATCGCTCTATGGCTACACCTTC. It encodes CASSEATSLYGYTF.

This clone was seen once. The V gene is TRBV30, the J gene TRBJ2-3, with 10 bases that match TRBD2. The CDR3 length is 17 residues. CDR1 GTSNPN and CDR2 SVGIG come from the germline V gene (reference sequence). The J segment lost 5 bases and the V segment lost 0 bases, leaving 11 bases of the junction unmatched. The CDR3 protein is CAWSVRDIAGGIDTQYF. The DNA of the CDR3 is TGTGCCTGGAGTGTTAGGGATATAGCGGGAGGCATAGATACGCAGTATTTT.